The entry below describes one TCR beta chain. Its antigen is still unknown. Sequence at one end of the junction differs from germline and may be a read error. The data were taken from a study of tumor-infiltrating lymphocytes in primary liver carcinoma (dated by TCRdb to about 2017). As for the study more broadly: Hepatocellular carcinoma (four) or combined HCC and intrahepatic cholangiocarcinoma (one) was present in the five patients, who were three men and two women aged 30 to 69 years. TCRbeta repertoire sequencing covered about 35 specimens from 5 patients: around 25 tumor regions, 5 adjacent noncancerous liver tissues and 5 peripheral blood samples. Each sample produced about 3.5 to 7.13 million productive TCRbeta reads, and read depth showed no significant difference between tissue types. The study combined TCRbeta repertoire sequencing, expression microarrays and whole-exome sequencing across five regions of each liver tumor, with adjacent normal tissue and blood. To link TCRbeta repertoire diversity with the local molecular phenotype, the approximately 23 tumor region samples were profiled using Agilent mRNA microarrays. The five patients had tumors staged T1-T3 N0M0, with maximum diameters ranging from about 4 to 11 cm. Repertoires from technical replicates were highly reproducible, with mean shared-clone rates approximately 0.88 and correlation coefficients above 0.95. Points the paper makes about the study in general: Only five patients were included in the study, and the authors note that the findings should be validated in a larger study. The top 250 clones accounted for a significantly greater share of the repertoire in tumors than in blood (p = 0.039). Only roughly 7-25% of top clones appeared in all five regions of a tumor, which suggests that tumor-infiltrating T cells are spatially heterogeneous. Comparison of CD4+ and CD8+ T cell repertoires was precluded by the use of bulk unsorted samples. Pairs of tumor regions showed greater repertoire overlap (mean about 35%) than tumor-adjacent pairs (roughly 17%) or tumor-blood pairs (roughly 15%), which is consistent with antigen-driven expansion. Only the TCR beta chain was sequenced, which likely underestimates true repertoire diversity because unpaired alpha chains were not captured.

Starting from about 500 ng total RNA, TCRbeta-specific cDNA was produced by reverse transcription with a constant-region primer and ProtoScript II reverse transcriptase. The TCRbeta libraries were prepared through three rounds of nested multiplex PCR following a slightly modified ARM-PCR procedure. Each of the first two PCR rounds ran for around 10 cycles using multiplex TRBV1-TRBV30 forward primers together with a Cbeta reverse primer. Sample barcodes and Illumina adapters were added in a final 25-cycle PCR using Deep VentR polymerase. Before sequencing, amplicons of 200-500 bp were gel-purified using a QIAquick gel extraction kit. The TCRbeta amplicons were sequenced with 250-bp paired-end reads on an Illumina HiSeq 2500. Per the authors' processing: Quality trimming of reads was performed with Trimmomatic v0.33, and paired reads were merged with FLASH v1.2.11 so that full CDR3 sequences could be recovered. V, D and J germline segments were assigned to the rearranged TCRbeta sequences using MiGEC v1.2.1b. Clonotype statistics, along with Shannon-Wiener diversity indices, were calculated using VDJtools v1.0.0. Except for diversity analysis, only each sample's 250 most abundant clonotypes were used in subsequent analyses to reduce sampling bias. The raw public data were reprocessed by TCRdb itself: fastp quality trimming at Q25, MiXCR clonotype calling, in-frame beta chains only. Rows with one shared CDR3 protein collapse into an entry with the most common genes and DNA. The V and J calls and clone size come from TCRdb's table, not from the authors' own analysis. This sample holds approximately 73,000 distinct CDR3 sequences; 60% to 80% were observed only once. The ten largest make up roughly 13% of the sample.

Without any cell sorting, total RNA and DNA were co-extracted from approximately 22-30 mg of bulk tissue using the AllPrep DNA/RNA mini kit. Between late 2015 and March 2016, several patients in China with histopathologically diagnosed primary liver carcinoma had their tumors surgically resected. At the time of sampling, the patients were treatment-naive and had chronic HBV infection. Five spatially separated regions were sampled per tumor: superior, inferior, left-lateral and right-lateral poles, plus the tumor centre. More than 75% viable tumor cells were found by histology in every tumor sample. Fresh tumor and adjacent tissue pieces were bisected; one half was stored in RNAlater at -80°C, the other sent for histology. CDR1 and CDR2 (SGHAT, FQDESV) derive from the germline V gene (reference sequence). The CDR3 contains 17 residues, cysteine and phenylalanine counted. Left in the record is the CDR3 DNA by itself, 51 bases read in frame from the first base.

Sequenced sample: liver tumor tissue from sampling region 4. The cell subset or site label, read with the paper, signifies: tumor region T4, right-lateral pole. This TCR was sampled from a woman aged 55-69 years with primary liver carcinoma and hepatitis B virus infection. Recombination linked TRBV11-1 to TRBJ2-4, with 13 middle bases fitting TRBD2. The CDR3 protein: CASRFPGTSGTKNIQYF. The nucleotide sequence reads as follows: TGTGCCAGCAGATTTCCCGGGACTAGCGGGACCAAAAACATTCAATACTTC.